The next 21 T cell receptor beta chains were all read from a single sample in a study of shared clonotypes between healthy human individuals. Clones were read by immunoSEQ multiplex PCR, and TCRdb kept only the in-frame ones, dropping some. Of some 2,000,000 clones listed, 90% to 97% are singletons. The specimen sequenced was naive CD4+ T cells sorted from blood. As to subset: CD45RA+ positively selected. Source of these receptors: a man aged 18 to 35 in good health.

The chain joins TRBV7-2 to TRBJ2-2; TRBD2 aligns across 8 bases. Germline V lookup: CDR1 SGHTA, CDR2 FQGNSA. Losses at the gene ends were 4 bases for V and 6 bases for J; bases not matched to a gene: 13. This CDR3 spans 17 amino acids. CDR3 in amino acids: CASSWRASGGPSGELFF. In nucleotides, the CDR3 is TGTGCCAGCAGCTGGCGGGCGTCGGGAGGGCCTTCCGGGGAGCTGTTTTTT.

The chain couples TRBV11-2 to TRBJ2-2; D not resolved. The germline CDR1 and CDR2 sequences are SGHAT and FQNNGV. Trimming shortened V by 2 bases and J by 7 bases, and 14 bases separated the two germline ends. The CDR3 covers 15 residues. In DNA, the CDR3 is TGTGCCAGCAGCTTACCGACAATTCGTGGCGGGGAGCTGTTTTTT. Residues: CASSLPTIRGGELFF.

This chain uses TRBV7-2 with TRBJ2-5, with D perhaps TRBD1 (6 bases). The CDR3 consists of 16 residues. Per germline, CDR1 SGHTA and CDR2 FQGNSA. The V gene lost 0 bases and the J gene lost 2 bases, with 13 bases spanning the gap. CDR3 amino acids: CASSLAVGGWQETQYF. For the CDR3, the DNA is TGTGCCAGCAGCTTAGCCGTTGGGGGCTGGCAAGAGACCCAGTACTTC.

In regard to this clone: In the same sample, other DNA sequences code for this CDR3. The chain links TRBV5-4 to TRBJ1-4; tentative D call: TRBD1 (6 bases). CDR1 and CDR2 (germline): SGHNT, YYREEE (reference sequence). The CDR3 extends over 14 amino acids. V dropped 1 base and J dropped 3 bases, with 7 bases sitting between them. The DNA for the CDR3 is TGTGCCAGCAGCTTGAGGGGGGCTAATGAAAAACTGTTTTTT. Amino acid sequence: CASSLRGANEKLFF. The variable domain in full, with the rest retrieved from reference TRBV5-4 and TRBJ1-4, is ETGVTQSPTHLIKTRGQQVTLRCSSQSGHNTVSWYQQALGQGPQFIFQYYREEENGRGNFPPRFSGLQFPNYSSELNVNALELDDSALYLCASSLRGANEKLFFGSGTQLSVL.

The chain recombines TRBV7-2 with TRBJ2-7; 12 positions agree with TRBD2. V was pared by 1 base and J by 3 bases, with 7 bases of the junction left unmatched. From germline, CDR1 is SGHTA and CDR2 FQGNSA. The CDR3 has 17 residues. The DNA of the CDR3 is TGTGCCAGCAGCTTAGTAGCGACTAGCGGGAGAGGCTACGAGCAGTACTTC. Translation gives CASSLVATSGRGYEQYF.

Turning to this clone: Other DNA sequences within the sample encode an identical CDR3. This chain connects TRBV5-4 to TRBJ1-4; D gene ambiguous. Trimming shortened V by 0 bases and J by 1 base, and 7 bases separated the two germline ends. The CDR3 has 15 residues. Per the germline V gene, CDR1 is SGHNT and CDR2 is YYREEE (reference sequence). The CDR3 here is CASSLAGRTNEKLFF. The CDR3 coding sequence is TGTGCCAGCAGCTTGGCCGGTAGAACTAATGAAAAACTGTTTTTT.

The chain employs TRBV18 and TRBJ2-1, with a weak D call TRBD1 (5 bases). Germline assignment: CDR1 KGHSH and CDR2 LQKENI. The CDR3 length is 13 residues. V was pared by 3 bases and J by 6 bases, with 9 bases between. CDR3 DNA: TGTGCCAGCTCACCCGACAGTCGCAATGAGCAGTTCTTC. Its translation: CASSPDSRNEQFF.

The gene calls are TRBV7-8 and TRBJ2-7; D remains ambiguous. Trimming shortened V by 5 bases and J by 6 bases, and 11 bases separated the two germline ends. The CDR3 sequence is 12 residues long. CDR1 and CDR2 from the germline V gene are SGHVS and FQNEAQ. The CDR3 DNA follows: TGTGCCAGCAGCCCGGTTGGGCGCGAGCAGTACTTC. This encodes CASSPVGREQYF. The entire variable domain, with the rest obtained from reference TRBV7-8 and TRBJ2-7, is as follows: GAGVSQSPRYKVAKRGQDVALRCDPISGHVSLFWYQQALGQGPEFLTYFQNEAQLDKSGLPSDRFFAERPEGSVSTLKIQRTQQEDSAVYLCASSPVGREQYFGPGTRLTVT.

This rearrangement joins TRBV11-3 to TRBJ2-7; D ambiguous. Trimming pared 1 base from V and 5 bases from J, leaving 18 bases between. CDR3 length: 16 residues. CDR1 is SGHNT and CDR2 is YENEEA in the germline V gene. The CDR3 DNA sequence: TGTGCCAGCAGCTTAGCCACGAGACCCGCTTTAGACGAGCAGTACTTC. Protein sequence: CASSLATRPALDEQYF.

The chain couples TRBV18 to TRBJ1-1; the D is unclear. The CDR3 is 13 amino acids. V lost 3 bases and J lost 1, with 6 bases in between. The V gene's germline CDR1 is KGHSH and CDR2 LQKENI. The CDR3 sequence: CASSPPKNTEAFF. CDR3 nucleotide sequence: TGTGCCAGCTCACCCCCTAAGAACACTGAAGCTTTCTTT.

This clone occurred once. CDR3 nucleotide sequence: TGCGCCAGCAGCTTGGCCCCGGGGGCTGAGGTCAATGAGCAGTTCTTC. It yields the protein CASSLAPGAEVNEQFF. The V and J genes are TRBV5-1 and TRBJ2-1; TRBD1 or TRBD2 may be the D gene (6 bases each). The CDR3 has 16 amino acids. V was clipped by 0 bases and J by 6 bases, with 16 bases between them. CDR1 and CDR2 (germline): SGHRS, YFSETQ.

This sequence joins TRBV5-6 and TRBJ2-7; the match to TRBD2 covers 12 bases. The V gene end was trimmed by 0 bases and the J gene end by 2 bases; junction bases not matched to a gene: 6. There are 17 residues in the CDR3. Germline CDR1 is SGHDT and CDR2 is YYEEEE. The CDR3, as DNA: TGTGCCAGCAGCTTGGCACCTAGCGGGAGGGAAGCCTACGAGCAGTACTTC. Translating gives CASSLAPSGREAYEQYF.

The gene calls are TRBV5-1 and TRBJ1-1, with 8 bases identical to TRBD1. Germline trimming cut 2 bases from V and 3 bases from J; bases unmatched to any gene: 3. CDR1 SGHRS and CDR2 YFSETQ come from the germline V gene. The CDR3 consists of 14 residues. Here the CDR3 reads CASSFGQGDTEAFF. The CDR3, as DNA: TGCGCCAGCAGCTTTGGACAGGGTGACACTGAAGCTTTCTTT. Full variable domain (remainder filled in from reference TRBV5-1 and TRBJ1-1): KAGVTQTPRYLIKTRGQQVTLSCSPISGHRSVSWYQQTPGQGLQFLFEYFSETQRNKGNFPGRFSGRQFSNSRSEMNVSTLELGDSALYLCASSFGQGDTEAFFGQGTRLTVV.

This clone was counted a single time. CDR3 sequence: CASGPPPYNEQFF. In nucleotides, the CDR3 is TGTGCTAGTGGCCCACCCCCCTACAATGAGCAGTTCTTC. This chain connects TRBV12-5 to TRBJ2-1; the D is unclear. CDR3 length equals 13 residues. V gave up 6 bases and J gave up 2 bases, with 8 bases separating them. CDR1 is LGHNT, CDR2 FRNRAP, per germline. Supplemented by reference TRBV12-5 and TRBJ2-1, the full variable domain reads DARVTQTPRHKVTEMGQEVTMRCQPILGHNTVFWYRQTMMQGLELLAYFRNRAPLDDSGMPKDRFSAEMPDATLATLKIQPSEPRDSAVYFCASGPPPYNEQFFGPGTRLTVL.

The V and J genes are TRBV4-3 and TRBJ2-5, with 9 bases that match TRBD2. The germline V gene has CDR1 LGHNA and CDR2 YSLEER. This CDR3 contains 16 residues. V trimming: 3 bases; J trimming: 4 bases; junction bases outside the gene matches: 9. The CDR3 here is CASSQQTGTSTETQYF. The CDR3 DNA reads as TGCGCCAGCAGCCAGCAGACCGGGACTAGCACAGAGACCCAGTACTTC.

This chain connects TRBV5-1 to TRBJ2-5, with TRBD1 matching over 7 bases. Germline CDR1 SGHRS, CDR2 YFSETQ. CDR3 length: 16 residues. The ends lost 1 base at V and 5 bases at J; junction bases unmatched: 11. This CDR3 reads CASSLRDRVGKETQYF. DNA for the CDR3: TGCGCCAGCAGCTTGAGAGACAGGGTGGGAAAGGAGACCCAGTACTTC.

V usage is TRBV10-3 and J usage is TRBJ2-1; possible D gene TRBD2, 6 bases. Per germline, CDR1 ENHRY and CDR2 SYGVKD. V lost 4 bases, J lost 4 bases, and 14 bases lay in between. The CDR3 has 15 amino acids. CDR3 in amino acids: CAISVTGATYNEQFF. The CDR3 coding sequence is TGTGCCATCAGTGTGACGGGAGCTACTTACAATGAGCAGTTCTTC.

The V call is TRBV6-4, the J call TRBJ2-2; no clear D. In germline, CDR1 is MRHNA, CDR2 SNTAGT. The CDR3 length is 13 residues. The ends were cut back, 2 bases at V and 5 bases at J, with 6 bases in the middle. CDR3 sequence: CASSDGVTGELFF. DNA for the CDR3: TGTGCCAGCAGTGACGGCGTGACCGGGGAGCTGTTTTTT.

CDR3: CASSGPVGQHYSNQPQHF. Here the CDR3 DNA reads TGTGCCAGCAGTGGACCGGTAGGACAGCATTATAGCAATCAGCCCCAGCATTTT. The chain combines TRBV2 with TRBJ1-5; D possibly corresponds to TRBD1 (6 bases). The V and J ends lost 4 bases and 0 bases respectively, with 19 bases between them. Germline CDR1 SNHLY, CDR2 FYNNEI. This CDR3 is built from 18 residues.

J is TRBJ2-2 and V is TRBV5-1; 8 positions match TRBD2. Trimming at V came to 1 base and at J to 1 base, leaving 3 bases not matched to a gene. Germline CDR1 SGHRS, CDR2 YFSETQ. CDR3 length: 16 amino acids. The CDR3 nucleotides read TGCGCCAGCAGCTTGAGGAGCGGGGGGAACACCGGGGAGCTGTTTTTT. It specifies CASSLRSGGNTGELFF.

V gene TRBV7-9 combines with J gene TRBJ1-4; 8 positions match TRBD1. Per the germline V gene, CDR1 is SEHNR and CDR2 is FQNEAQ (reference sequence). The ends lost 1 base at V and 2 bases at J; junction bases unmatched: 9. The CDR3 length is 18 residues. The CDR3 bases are TGTGCCAGCAGCTTAGGGTCGCAGGGGGCGAGGACTAATGAAAAACTGTTTTTT. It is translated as CASSLGSQGARTNEKLFF.